In its sample, the clone carrying this T cell receptor beta chain is medium-sized (0.01 to 0.1%). This entry comes from a study of patients and donors after allogeneic stem cell transplantation. The V and J ends lost 1 base and 0 bases respectively, with 10 bases between them. This CDR3 is built from 16 residues. CDR1 is DFQATT and CDR2 is SNEGSKA in the germline V gene (reference sequence). TCRdb called the RT-PCR reads again in MiXCR, with one record for every CDR3 protein. The data contain 410,000 or so distinct CDR3 sequences, approximately 16% of them seen just once; the ten biggest clones take up around 6.8%.

The chain uses TRBV20-1 and TRBJ2-6; D call uncertain. The clonotype originates from a human donor who was either an allogeneic HSCT recipient or a stem cell or donor lymphocyte infusion donor (not recorded which). It is not recorded whose cells these are; they may come from a transplant donor. The sequenced material came from blood, either unsorted or a sorted T cell fraction (not recorded which). The CDR3 region is CSARGAMGSGANVLTF. CDR3 coding DNA: TGCAGTGCTAGAGGGGCGATGGGCTCTGGGGCCAACGTCCTGACTTTC.